Sequencing of this T cell receptor (beta chain) was carried out in a study of cytomegalovirus exposure and HLA in healthy donors. Study-wide results and limits: The study assumed roughly uniform donor sequencing depth for presence/absence analyses. The authors listed around 150 TCR beta chains as cytomegalovirus-associated.

CDR1 SGHNT and CDR2 YENEEA come from the germline V gene. The CDR3 runs to 15 residues. Trimming removed 3 bases at V and 7 bases at J, with 15 bases between. The PCR ran on 60 Vbeta and 13 Jbeta primers. The assay was immunoSEQ multiplex PCR, and TCRdb's table has in-frame clones only and misses some. This table holds roughly 120,000 clones, about four fifths found once. In regard to this clone: Its antigen is still unknown.

The receptor was isolated from a woman aged 18-29 years in good health and CMV-seronegative. The genes are TRBV11-3 and TRBJ2-2; D is possibly TRBD2 (6 bases). Sequencing input: PBMCs. The DNA for the CDR3 is TGTGCCAGCAGCTTCCGGGACTCCGGGGACGGGGAGCTGTTTTTT. The encoded protein is CASSFRDSGDGELFF.